This TCR beta chain originates from a study of shared clonotypes between healthy human individuals (TCRdb year 2020). Context from the whole study: The cohort comprised a couple of women and a few men aged 18 to 49 years. Per donor, leukapheresis produced somewhere between about 0.85 and 8.9 billion PBMCs. To increase sequencing depth and limit assay-specific biases, TCR repertoire library preparation and sequencing were carried out by different laboratories using diverse techniques. For each donor, CD4 naive and CD4 memory were each run on three plates, CD8 naive on two plates, and CD8 memory on one plate. To estimate repertoire size and how much clonotypes are shared between individuals, the study performed deep sequencing of blood TCR repertoires from roughly five healthy adults. The paper's findings and limits, for the study overall: Naive subsets generally had larger estimated clonotype richness than memory subsets did. Compared with non-shared clonotypes, clonotypes shared by all four sorted-subset donors had higher generation probabilities. Sharing across four donors was observed for roughly 5% of naive CD4, about 3.2% of naive CD8, 2% to 2.5% of memory CD4, and around 0.4% of memory CD8 clonotypes. The small number of donors limited the genetic and exposure-history diversity represented. Rarefaction of sorted-subset datasets indicated incomplete sequencing despite the large sequencing depth. Pairwise subsampling led to the expectation that sequencing depth would affect the degree of clonotype sharing among donors. Sampling was limited to blood, and TCR repertoires in tissue likely differ from TCR repertoires in blood.

For the CD8 naive samples, CD45RO-negative cells were positively selected for CCR7, yielding a CD45RA+CCR7+ population from which TemRA cells were excluded. Healthy HIV-negative adults with no recently reported acute infections or vaccinations were included as donors. All donors were Caucasian adults living in Nashville, Tennessee, USA. Blood was obtained by leukapheresis, after which PBMCs were separated by Ficoll-Histopaque density gradient centrifugation and cryopreserved in liquid nitrogen vapor phase. Analytical flow cytometry was used to check the purity and quantity of every magnetically sorted T cell population. From each sorted fraction, genomic DNA was isolated and quantified by UV absorbance on a Nanodrop 2000c. From cysteine to phenylalanine, the CDR3 is 14 amino acids long. Just the 42-base CDR3 DNA is kept, in frame starting at base 1. V is clipped by 9 bases and J by 2 bases, and the sequence between their germline boundaries is 17 bases long. CDR1 and CDR2 (LNHDA, SQIVND) derive from the germline V gene (reference sequence).

This clone occurred once. Which antigen it targets is not known. No clone much larger than this one lies a single base away; base qualities are absent. Using the deep immunoSEQ assay, TCR CDR3 regions were amplified from genomic DNA by multiplex PCR. For each cell subset, the extracted genomic DNA was distributed evenly across all wells of several immunoSEQ 96-well plates, and each plate served as one replicate. For sorted subsets, each replicate PCR was loaded with 200 ng genomic DNA, equivalent to 32,000 or so T cell genomes. Purified libraries were measured with a Qubit 3.0 fluorometer, size-checked on a Bioanalyzer 2100, and measured again with the KAPA Library Quantification kit. Every immunoSEQ 96-well plate was sequenced on a dedicated single-read 150-cycle Illumina NextSeq 550 flow cell. Turning to the authors' computational methods: Because only junctional sequences without quality scores were contained in the immunoSEQ output, filtering matching that applied to full-length reads could not be performed. Sequences were annotated with PyIR, a Python wrapper for IgBLAST v1.9, and V/J genes and CDR3 were assigned using IMGT germline references. Any read was removed if the V/J assignment was weak (E-value above 1e-6), the CDR3 was missing, or the read contained stop codons, out-of-frame junctions, or ambiguous translated residues. V3J clonotypes were defined as sequences sharing the same inferred V gene, J gene, and CDR3 amino acid sequence. To compute the percentage overlap between repertoires, the number of shared unique clonotypes was divided by the size of the smaller repertoire. Richness of each repertoire was evaluated using RTK rarefaction, the Chao1 estimator, and Recon v2.1 estimates of unobserved clonotypes. OLGA was used to compute generation probabilities for all TCRbeta clonotypes that the gDNA method yielded from a few donors. As stored in TCRdb, this immuneACCESS dataset retains in-frame rearrangements with V and J assigned. A fraction of the clones does not appear; measured against another copy, unresolved V genes explain less than half of the discrepancy, and the remainder lacks a known reason. Clonal size and the V and J genes are those of that table, whereas D and trimming came from the DNA. This sample has some 800,000 clones in its table, and around 93% of those were observed once. Of the sample, 24% falls within the top ten clones.

The sequence was collected from a man aged 25 to 40 in good health. The chain couples TRBV19 to TRBJ2-7; the D segment cannot be called with confidence. What was sequenced was naive CD8+ T cells sorted from blood. Explained via the paper, the cell subset or site label denotes: CD45RA+CCR7+. The nucleotide sequence is TGTGCCAGCTCACTTGGACCGAAGGCCTACGAGCAGTACTTC. This codes for CASSLGPKAYEQYF.